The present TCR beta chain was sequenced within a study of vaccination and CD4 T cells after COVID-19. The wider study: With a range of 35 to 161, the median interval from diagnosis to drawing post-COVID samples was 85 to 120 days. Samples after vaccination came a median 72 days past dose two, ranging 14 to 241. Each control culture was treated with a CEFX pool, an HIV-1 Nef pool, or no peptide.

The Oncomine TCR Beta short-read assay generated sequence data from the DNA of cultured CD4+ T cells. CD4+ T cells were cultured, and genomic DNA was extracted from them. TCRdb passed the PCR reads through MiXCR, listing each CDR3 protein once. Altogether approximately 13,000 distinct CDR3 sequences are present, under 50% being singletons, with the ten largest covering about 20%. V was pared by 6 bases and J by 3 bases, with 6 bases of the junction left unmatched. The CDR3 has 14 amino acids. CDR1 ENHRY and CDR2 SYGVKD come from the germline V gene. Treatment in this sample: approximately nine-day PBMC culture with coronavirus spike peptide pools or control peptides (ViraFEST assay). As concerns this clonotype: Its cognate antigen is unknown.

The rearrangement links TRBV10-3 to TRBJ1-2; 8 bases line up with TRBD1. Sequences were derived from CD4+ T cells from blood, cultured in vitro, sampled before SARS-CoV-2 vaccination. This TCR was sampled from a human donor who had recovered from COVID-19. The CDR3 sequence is CAISPGQAHYGYTF. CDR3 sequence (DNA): TGTGCCATCAGCCCGGGACAGGCCCACTATGGCTACACCTTC.